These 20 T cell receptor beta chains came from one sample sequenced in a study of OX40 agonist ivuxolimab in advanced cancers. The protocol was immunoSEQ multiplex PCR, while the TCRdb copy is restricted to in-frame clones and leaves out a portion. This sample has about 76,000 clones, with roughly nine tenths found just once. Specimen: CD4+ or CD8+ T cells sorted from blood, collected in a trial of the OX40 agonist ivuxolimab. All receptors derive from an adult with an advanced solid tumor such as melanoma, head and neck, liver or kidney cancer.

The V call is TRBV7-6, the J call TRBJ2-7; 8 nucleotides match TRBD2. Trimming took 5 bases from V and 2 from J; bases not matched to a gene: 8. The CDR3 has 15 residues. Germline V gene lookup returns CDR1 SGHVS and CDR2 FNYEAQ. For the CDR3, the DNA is TGTGCCAGCAGCCTCAGCGGGAGTTTACCCTACGAGCAGTACTTC. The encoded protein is CASSLSGSLPYEQYF.

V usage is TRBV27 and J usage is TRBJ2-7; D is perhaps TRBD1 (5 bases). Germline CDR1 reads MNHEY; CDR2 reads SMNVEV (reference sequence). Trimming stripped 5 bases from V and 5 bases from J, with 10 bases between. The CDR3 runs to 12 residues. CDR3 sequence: CASSQGRNEQYF. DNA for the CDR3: TGTGCCAGCAGTCAGGGAAGAAACGAGCAGTACTTC.

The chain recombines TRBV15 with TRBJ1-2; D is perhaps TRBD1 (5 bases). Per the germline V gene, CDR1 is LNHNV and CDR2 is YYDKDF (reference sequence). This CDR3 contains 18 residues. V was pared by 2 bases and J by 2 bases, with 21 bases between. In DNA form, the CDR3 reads TGTGCCACCAGCAGACCATCGAAGGGAAGGGGCTTAAACTATGGCTACACCTTC. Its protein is CATSRPSKGRGLNYGYTF.

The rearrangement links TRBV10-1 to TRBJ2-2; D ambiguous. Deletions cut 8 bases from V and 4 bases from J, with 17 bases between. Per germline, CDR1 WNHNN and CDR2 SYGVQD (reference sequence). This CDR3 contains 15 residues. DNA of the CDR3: TGCGCCAGCCGGGCCAAACCTCAAATCACCGGGGAGCTGTTTTTT. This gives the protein CASRAKPQITGELFF.

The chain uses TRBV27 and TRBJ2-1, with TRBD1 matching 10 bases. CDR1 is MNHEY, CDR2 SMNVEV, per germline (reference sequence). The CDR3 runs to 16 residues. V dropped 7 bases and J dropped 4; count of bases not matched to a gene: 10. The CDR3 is CASTRSRQGAYNEQFF. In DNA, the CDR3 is TGTGCCAGCACCCGTTCCCGACAGGGGGCGTACAATGAGCAGTTCTTC.

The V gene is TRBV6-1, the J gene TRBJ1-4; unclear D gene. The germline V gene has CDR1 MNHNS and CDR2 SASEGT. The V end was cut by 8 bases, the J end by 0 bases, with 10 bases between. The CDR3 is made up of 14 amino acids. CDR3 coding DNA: TGTGCCAGCCTCGAGCGGACAACTAATGAAAAACTGTTTTTT. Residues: CASLERTTNEKLFF.

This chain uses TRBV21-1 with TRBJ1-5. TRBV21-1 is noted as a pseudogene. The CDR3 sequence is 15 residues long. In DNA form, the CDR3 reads TGTGCCAGCAGCAAAGTGGGGGGGAGCAATCAGCCCCAGCATTTT. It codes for CASSKVGGSNQPQHF.

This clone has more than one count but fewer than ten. In nucleotides, the CDR3 is TGTGCCAGCAGTGCCGGACTAGCTTCCTACGAGCAGTACTTC. Translating it yields CASSAGLASYEQYF. V usage is TRBV6-5 and J usage is TRBJ2-7, with TRBD2 identical over 8 bases. With V trimmed by 5 bases and J by 1 base, 4 bases remained unmatched. The CDR3 covers 14 residues. The germline V gene encodes CDR1 MNHEY and CDR2 SVGAGI.

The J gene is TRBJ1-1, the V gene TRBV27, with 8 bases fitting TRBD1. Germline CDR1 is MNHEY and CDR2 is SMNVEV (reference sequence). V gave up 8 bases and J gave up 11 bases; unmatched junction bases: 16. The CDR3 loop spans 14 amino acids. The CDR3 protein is CASAPLGDRRLAFF. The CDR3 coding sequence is TGTGCCAGCGCCCCGCTAGGGGACAGGCGCTTGGCTTTCTTT.

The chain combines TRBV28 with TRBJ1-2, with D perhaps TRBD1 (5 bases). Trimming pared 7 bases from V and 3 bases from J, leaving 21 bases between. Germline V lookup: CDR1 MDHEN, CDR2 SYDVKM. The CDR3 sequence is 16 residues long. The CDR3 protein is CASNGRGKRYYYGYTF. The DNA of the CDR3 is TGTGCCAGCAATGGAAGGGGTAAAAGGTACTACTATGGCTACACCTTC.

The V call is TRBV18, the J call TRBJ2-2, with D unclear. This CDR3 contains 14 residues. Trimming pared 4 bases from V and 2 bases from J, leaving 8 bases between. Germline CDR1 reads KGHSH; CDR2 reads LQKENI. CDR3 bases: TGTGCCAGCTCACTCGACCTTAACACCGGGGAGCTGTTTTTT. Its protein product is CASSLDLNTGELFF.

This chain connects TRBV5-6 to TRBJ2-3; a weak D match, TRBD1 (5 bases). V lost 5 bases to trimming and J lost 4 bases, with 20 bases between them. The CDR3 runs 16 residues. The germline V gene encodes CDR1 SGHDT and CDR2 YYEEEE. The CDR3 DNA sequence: TGTGCCAGCAGTTCAGACAGACCCTACTACCCAGATACGCAGTATTTT. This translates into CASSSDRPYYPDTQYF.

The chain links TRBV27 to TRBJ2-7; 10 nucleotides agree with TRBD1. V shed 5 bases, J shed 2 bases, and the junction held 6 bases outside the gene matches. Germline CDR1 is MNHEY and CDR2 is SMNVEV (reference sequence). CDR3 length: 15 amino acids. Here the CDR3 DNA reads TGTGCCAGCAGTCACGCGGGACAGGGGCCCTACGAGCAGTACTTC. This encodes CASSHAGQGPYEQYF.

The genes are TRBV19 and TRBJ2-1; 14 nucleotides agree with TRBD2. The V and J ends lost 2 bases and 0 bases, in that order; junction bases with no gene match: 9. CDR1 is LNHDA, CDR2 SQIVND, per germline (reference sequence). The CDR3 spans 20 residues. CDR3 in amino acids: CASSIITTGTSGSSYNEQFF. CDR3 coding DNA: TGTGCCAGTAGTATAATTACGACGGGGACTAGCGGGAGCTCCTACAATGAGCAGTTCTTC.

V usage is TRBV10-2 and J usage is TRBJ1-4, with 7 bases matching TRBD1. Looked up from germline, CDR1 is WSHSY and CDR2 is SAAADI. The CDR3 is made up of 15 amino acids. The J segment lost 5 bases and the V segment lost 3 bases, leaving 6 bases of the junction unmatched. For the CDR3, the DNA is TGCGCCAGCAGTGACCAAACAGGGGCCAATGAAAAACTGTTTTTT. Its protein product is CASSDQTGANEKLFF.

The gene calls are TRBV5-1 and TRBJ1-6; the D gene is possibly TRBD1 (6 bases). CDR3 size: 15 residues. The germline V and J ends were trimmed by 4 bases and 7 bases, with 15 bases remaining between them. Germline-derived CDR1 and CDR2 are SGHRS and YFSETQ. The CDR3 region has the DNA TGCGCCAGCAGCGGACCGGGACAAGGAAATTCACCCCTCCACTTT. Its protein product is CASSGPGQGNSPLHF.

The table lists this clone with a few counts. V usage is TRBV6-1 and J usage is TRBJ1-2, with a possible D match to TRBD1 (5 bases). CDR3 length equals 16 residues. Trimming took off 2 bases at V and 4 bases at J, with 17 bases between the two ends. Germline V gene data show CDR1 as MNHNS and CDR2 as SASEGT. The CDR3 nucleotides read TGTGCCAGCAGTGAAACCCTCCCCAGGAGGGGCTATGGCTACACCTTC. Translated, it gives CASSETLPRRGYGYTF.

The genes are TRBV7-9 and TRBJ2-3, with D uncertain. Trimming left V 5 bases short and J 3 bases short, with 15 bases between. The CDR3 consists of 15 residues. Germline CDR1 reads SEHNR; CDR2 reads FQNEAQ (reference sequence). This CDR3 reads CASSRRSRATDTQYF. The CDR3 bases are TGTGCCAGCAGCCGCCGTTCAAGGGCAACAGATACGCAGTATTTT.

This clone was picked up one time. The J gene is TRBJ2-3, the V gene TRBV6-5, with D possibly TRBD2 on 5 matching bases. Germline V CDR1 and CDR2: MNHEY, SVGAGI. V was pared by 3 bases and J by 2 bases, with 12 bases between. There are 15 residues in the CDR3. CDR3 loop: CASSYVGVATDTQYF. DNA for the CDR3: TGTGCCAGCAGTTATGTGGGAGTTGCCACAGATACGCAGTATTTT.

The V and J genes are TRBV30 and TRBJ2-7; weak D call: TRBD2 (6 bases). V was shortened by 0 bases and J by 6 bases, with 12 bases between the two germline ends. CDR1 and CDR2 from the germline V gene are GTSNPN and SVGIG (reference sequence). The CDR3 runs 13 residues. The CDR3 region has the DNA TGTGCCTGGAGTGTGGGAGGACTCGTCGAGCAGTACTTC. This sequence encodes CAWSVGGLVEQYF.